Presented here are 11 T cell receptor beta chains from one specimen sequenced in a study of blood T cell repertoires in COVID-19. Some clones are missing from TCRdb's copy, which holds only in-frame ones; the method was immunoSEQ multiplex PCR. Counted here are around 340,000 clones, approximately 86% occurring once; the ten biggest clones make up 7.1%. The sample consisted of peripheral blood. The source is a woman aged 55-69 years with COVID-19, enrolled during active disease.

Regarding this clone: A much larger clone lies one base from this, so it may be a read error. The rearrangement uses TRBV6-5 and TRBJ1-5; no clear D. The CDR3 spans 15 residues. V dropped 4 bases and J dropped 0 bases, with 10 bases sitting between them. Germline V gene lookup returns CDR1 MNHEY and CDR2 SVGAGI. CDR3 bases: TGTGCCAGCAGTTTAGACGGGTATAGCAATCAGCCCCAGCATTTT. Encoded protein: CASSLDGYSNQPQHF.

The table lists this clone with a count of one. The rearrangement links TRBV12-3 or TRBV12-4 to TRBJ2-5; D remains ambiguous. The CDR3 contains 13 residues. V was trimmed by 2 bases and J by 7 bases, leaving 11 bases between them. The CDR3 DNA sequence: TGTGCCAGCAGTTTAAGCCGGGTGGGGACCCAGTACTTC. It codes for CASSLSRVGTQYF.

Only one count was recorded for this clone. The chain recombines TRBV6-5 with TRBJ2-7, with D tentatively TRBD2 (6 bases). The V end was cut by 6 bases, the J end by 2 bases, with 11 bases between. This CDR3 region has 13 residues. The germline V gene has CDR1 MNHEY and CDR2 SVGAGI. CDR3 region: CASRMGTPYEQYF. The CDR3 DNA reads TGTGCCAGCAGAATGGGGACTCCCTACGAGCAGTACTTC.

This rearrangement joins TRBV5-6 to TRBJ2-5, with 7 bases matching TRBD1. The germline CDR1 and CDR2 sequences are SGHDT and YYEEEE. V shed 2 bases and J 7 bases; nucleotides not matched to a gene: 5. This CDR3 region has 13 residues. The CDR3 DNA is TGTGCCAGCAGCTTCGGGACAGCGGCGACCCAGTACTTC. Its translation is CASSFGTAATQYF.

The gene calls are TRBV15 and TRBJ2-3; 10 nucleotides match TRBD2. CDR3 length: 15 amino acids. V lost 0 bases to trimming and J lost 3 bases; unmatched junction nucleotides: 0. Germline lookup yields CDR1 LNHNV and CDR2 YYDKDF (reference sequence). This CDR3 is CATSREGLATDTQYF. The CDR3, as DNA: TGTGCCACCAGCAGAGAGGGACTAGCGACAGATACGCAGTATTTT.

This sequence joins TRBV3-1 (or the pseudogene TRBV3-2) and TRBJ1-2, with 10 bases fitting TRBD1. V lost 1 base, J lost 8 bases, and 4 bases stayed unmatched. The length of the CDR3 is 14 residues. CDR1 LGHDT and CDR2 YNNKEL come from the germline V gene (reference sequence). The CDR3 coding sequence is TGTGCCAGCAGCCAAGGACAGGGGGCTTTCGGCTACACCTTC. Residues: CASSQGQGAFGYTF.

The CDR3 DNA is TGTGCCAGCAGTACAGGTAACTATGGCTACACCTTC. Its translation: CASSTGNYGYTF. The chain carries TRBV6-2 or TRBV6-3 and TRBJ1-2; D is perhaps TRBD1 (5 bases). CDR3 length: 12 residues. Trimming cost V 5 bases and J 1 base, with 5 bases left between them. Germline loops: CDR1 MNHEY, CDR2 SVGEGT.

The rearrangement uses TRBV2 and TRBJ1-6; the match to TRBD1 covers 7 bases. The germline CDR1 and CDR2 sequences are SNHLY and FYNNEI. The V segment lost 7 bases and the J segment 7 bases; nucleotides outside the gene matches: 7. The CDR3 extends over 14 amino acids. In nucleotides, the CDR3 is TGTGCCAGCATAGGGGGCGCAGAAAATTCACCCCTCCACTTT. Its translation is CASIGGAENSPLHF.

The chain joins TRBV7-2 to TRBJ1-1, with TRBD1 identical over 7 bases. Germline CDR1 SGHTA, CDR2 FQGNSA. This CDR3 spans 14 amino acids. The trim removed 3 bases at V and 1 base at J, leaving 2 bases unmatched. In nucleotides, the CDR3 is TGTGCCAGCAGCTTTAGGACAGGGAACACTGAAGCTTTCTTT. Its translation is CASSFRTGNTEAFF. Full variable domain (outside the CDR3, taken from reference TRBV7-2 and TRBJ1-1): GAGVSQSPSNKVTEKGKDVELRCDPISGHTALYWYRQSLGQGLEFLIYFQGNSAPDKSGLPSDRFSAERTGGSVSTLTIQRTQQEDSAVYLCASSFRTGNTEAFFGQGTRLTVV.

This clone has just a few counts. This chain uses TRBV30 with TRBJ1-4, with D unclear. Germline V gene data show CDR1 as GTSNPN and CDR2 as SVGIG (reference sequence). This CDR3 has 14 amino acids. Trimming stripped 0 bases from V and 3 bases from J, with 8 bases between. The CDR3 reads CAWSVPGANEKLFF. In DNA, the CDR3 is TGTGCCTGGAGTGTACCCGGAGCTAATGAAAAACTGTTTTTT.

V usage is TRBV4-1 and J usage is TRBJ2-2; D is ambiguous. Trimming cost V 2 bases and J 7 bases, with 11 bases left between them. The CDR3 length is 14 residues. Germline V gives CDR1 MGHRA, CDR2 YSYEKL. Written as DNA, the CDR3 is TGCGCCAGCAGCCAACGGTCGGAGATCGGGGAGCTGTTTTTT. Translated, it gives CASSQRSEIGELFF.